These T cell receptor beta chains were read from a single sample in a study of T cells in Graves' hyperthyroidism and ophthalmopathy. TCRdb passed the multiplex PCR reads through MiXCR, listing each CDR3 protein once. Among under 350,000 distinct CDR3 sequences, around 15% were seen once, and the ten largest hold approximately 60%. The sample taken for sequencing was blood. These receptors originate from a woman aged 55-69 years with Graves' ophthalmopathy. Both conserved end residues are part of each CDR3. The D gene is left open where the match is weak. The listing skips clone size in some rows; elsewhere it reads once, few, many or a size class.

D,J,V,size,DNA,CDR3
.,TRBJ1-2,TRBV27,.,TGTGCCAGCAAAGAAGCAGGGTCGGAGTCCTTC,CASKEAGSESF
TRBD2,TRBJ2-3,TRBV28,.,TGTGCCAGCCGGCTGCTAGCGGAAAAGACAGATACGCAGTATTTT,CASRLLAEKTDTQYF
.,TRBJ1-2,TRBV20-1,many,TGCAGTGCTACGACAGGTTCCTATGGCTACACCTTC,CSATTGSYGYTF
TRBD1,TRBJ1-5,TRBV29-1,.,TGCAGCGTCGCCGGCGGGACAGGGGGCCCCAATCAGCCCCAGCATTTT,CSVAGGTGGPNQPQHF
.,TRBJ2-7,TRBV3-1,many,TGTGCCAGCAGCCAAAACATACCCTACCGCGAGCAGTACTTC,CASSQNIPYREQYF
.,TRBJ1-2,TRBV5-6,many,TGTGCCAGCAGCTTGGGGGGTAGGGACTATGGCTACACCTTC,CASSLGGRDYGYTF
.,TRBJ2-5,TRBV20-1,.,TGCAGTGCTGTACGGGGGCAAGAGACCCAGTACTTC,CSAVRGQETQYF
.,TRBJ1-1,TRBV6-1,many,TGTGCCAGCAGTCAATTCAGGGCCCCCATGAACACTGAAGCTTTCTTT,CASSQFRAPMNTEAFF
.,TRBJ1-6,TRBV30,.,TGTGCCTGGGGGGGAGCCGGATCCCTCCACTTT,CAWGGAGSLHF
.,TRBJ2-2,TRBV6-1,few,TGTGCCAGCAGGCGCCTACGGTCCTTAAACACCGGGGAGCTGTTTTTT,CASRRLRSLNTGELFF
.,TRBJ2-1,TRBV7-9,many,TGTGCCAGCAGCTTAGCGGCGACCGGACACAATGAGCAGTTCTTC,CASSLAATGHNEQFF
.,TRBJ2-2,TRBV9,.,TGTGCCAGCAGCGCGGTTGGTGGGGCGGCCGGGGAGCTGTTTTTT,CASSAVGGAAGELFF
.,TRBJ2-7,TRBV6-6,.,TGTGCCAGCAGTTACTCCTATGGTCCAAAATCCTACGAGCAGTACTTC,CASSYSYGPKSYEQYF
.,TRBJ1-1,TRBV7-2,many,TGTGCCAGCAGCTTACGGTGGATAGGTGAAGCTTTCTTT,CASSLRWIGEAFF
.,TRBJ1-5,TRBV20-1,many,TGCAGTGCTAGCAAGGGGCCGGCGAACGCACAGCCCCAGCATTTT,CSASKGPANAQPQHF
.,TRBJ1-1,TRBV6-2/TRBV6-3,many,TGTGCCAGCAACAACCGGGTGGGTGAAGCTTTCTTT,CASNNRVGEAFF
.,TRBJ2-5,TRBV3-1,few,TGTGCCAGCAGCCCCAACCTAAATGCAGAGACCCAGTACTTC,CASSPNLNAETQYF
TRBD1,TRBJ2-7,TRBV5-1,.,TGCGCCAGCAGCTTGCTGAGCCTACGGGACAGGGGCTACGAGCAGTGCTTC,CASSLLSLRDRGYEQCF
.,TRBJ2-1,TRBV27,many,TGTGCCAGCAGCTTGGAGGGCCTGAGCTCCTACAATGAGCAGTTCTTC,CASSLEGLSSYNEQFF
TRBD2,TRBJ2-5,TRBV5-1,.,TGCGCCAGCAGACCGACTAGCGGAGAGACCCAGTACTTC,CASRPTSGETQYF
TRBD2,TRBJ2-1,TRBV6-2/TRBV6-3,many,TGTGCCAGCAGTCCACGGACTAGCGGGAGCTCCTACAATGAGCAGTTCTTC,CASSPRTSGSSYNEQFF
.,TRBJ2-1,TRBV28,many,TGTGCCAGCAGTGCCCCTAGGGACCCCCTTTCCTACAATGAGCAGTTCTTC,CASSAPRDPLSYNEQFF
TRBD1,TRBJ1-5,TRBV12-3/TRBV12-4,.,TGTGCCAGCAGCCGTGGACAGGGGTTTCAGCCCCAGCATTTT,CASSRGQGFQPQHF
TRBD2,TRBJ2-2,TRBV7-2,.,TGTGCCAGCAGCTCCCGACTAGCGGGGAACACCGGGGAGCTGTTTTTT,CASSSRLAGNTGELFF
TRBD1,TRBJ2-2,TRBV7-3,.,TGTGCCAGCAGCTTCGCAGGGGGAAACACCGGGGAGCTGTTTTTT,CASSFAGGNTGELFF
TRBD1,TRBJ2-2,TRBV25-1,.,TGTGCCAGCAGTGCGGGACAGGGAGACACCGGGGAGCTGTTTTTT,CASSAGQGDTGELFF
TRBD1,TRBJ2-2,TRBV6-1,many,TGTGCCAGTGGACAGGGGGCCGGGGAGCTGTTTTTT,CASGQGAGELFF
.,TRBJ1-3,TRBV29-1,.,TGCAGCGGCGGATTGAGCTCTGGAAACACCATATATTTT,CSGGLSSGNTIYF